This T cell receptor (beta chain) was sequenced in a study of shared clonotypes between healthy human individuals. Whole-study context: Sampling drew on donors who were a couple of women and a few men aged 18 to 49. Overall study results and limits: The authors sampled blood alone, and tissue repertoires likely differ.

As to this clone: Its cognate antigen is unknown.

CDR3 length: 15 residues. Germline V gives CDR1 LNHDA, CDR2 SQIVND (reference sequence). V dropped 3 bases and J dropped 3 bases, with 11 bases sitting between them. The team ran DNA from unsorted PBMCs on ten immunoSEQ deep assay plates for sequencing. Profiling relied on immunoSEQ multiplex PCR, and the TCRdb table lists in-frame clones only, not all of them. The sample lists some 510,000 clones; 79% were seen once. This receptor was obtained from a woman aged 40 to 50 in good health. Some clones in this sample may be carry-over from other donors' samples. The V call is TRBV19, the J call TRBJ2-2, with TRBD2 as a possible D gene (5 bases). Input material: PBMCs. CDR3 residues: CASSIRRADTGELFF. As DNA, the CDR3 is TGTGCCAGTAGTATCCGGCGGGCGGACACCGGGGAGCTGTTTTTT.